This entry concerns a single T cell receptor (beta chain). The CDR3 runs to 12 residues. With 3 bases removed from V and 7 bases from J, the gap between germline ends came to 10 bases. Germline CDR1 LNHDA, CDR2 SQIVND (reference sequence). The source of the sample is a study of shared clonotypes between healthy human individuals. Only in-frame clones appear in the TCRdb table, and some are missing; sequencing was by immunoSEQ multiplex PCR. The sample consists of 2 million to 2.5 million clones, approximately 94% of them appearing once. The sequenced sample consisted of naive CD4+ T cells sorted from blood. Described subset: CD45RA+ positively selected. This chain uses TRBV19 with TRBJ2-7; tentatively, D is TRBD2 (6 bases). This TCR came from a man younger than 35 in good health. The CDR3 sequence is CASSMSAGEQYF. CDR3 nucleotides: TGTGCCAGTAGTATGTCCGCGGGGGAGCAGTACTTC.